A selection of T cell receptor beta chains follows, all from one sample in a study of spatial heterogeneity in lung cancer. TCRdb ran MiXCR on the 5' RACE reads and lists one entry per CDR3 protein. The sample consists of 15,000 to 20,000 distinct CDR3 sequences, about a fifth of them appearing once. The starting material was PBMCs, obtained at follow-up. These receptor sequences come from a male donor with early-stage non-small cell lung cancer. Both conserved end residues are part of each CDR3. D genes are given only for firm matches. Size tells how often a clone was seen (once, few, many) or the class of an expanded clone, and some rows leave it out.

- | - | TRBJ2-2 | TRBV30 | CAWSVRNTGELFF | TGTGCCTGGAGTGTAAGGAACACCGGGGAGCTGTTTTTT
few | TRBD1 | TRBJ2-1 | TRBV5-1 | CASSLGRKLQGNYNEQFF | TGCGCCAGCAGCTTGGGCCGGAAATTACAGGGGAACTACAATGAGCAGTTCTTC
few | - | TRBJ1-5 | TRBV7-2 | CASSFRGYNQPQHF | TGTGCCAGCAGCTTCCGGGGGTATAATCAGCCCCAGCATTTT
few | - | TRBJ2-5 | TRBV29-1 | CSVDRAAETQYF | TGCAGCGTTGATAGGGCAGCTGAGACCCAGTACTTC
medium-sized | TRBD2 | TRBJ2-7 | TRBV9 | CASSVVGGLDYEQYF | TGTGCCAGCAGCGTAGTGGGGGGGTTGGACTACGAGCAGTACTTC
- | - | TRBJ2-7 | TRBV20-1 | CSAESRTYEQYF | TGCAGTGCTGAGTCAAGAACCTACGAGCAGTACTTC
many | - | TRBJ1-1 | TRBV5-1 | CASSTNRASSAFF | TGCGCCAGCAGCACTAACAGGGCTTCCTCAGCTTTCTTT
- | TRBD2 | TRBJ2-5 | TRBV11-2 | CASSLEAGGPLGTQYF | TGTGCCAGCAGCTTAGAGGCGGGGGGGCCTTTGGGCACCCAGTACTTC
many | TRBD1 | TRBJ1-6 | TRBV7-8 | CASSVRQGEESPLHF | TGTGCCAGCAGCGTTAGACAGGGGGAAGAGTCACCCCTCCACTTT
- | - | TRBJ2-3 | TRBV6-6 | CASTRLYADTQYF | TGTGCCAGCACTCGGCTGTACGCAGATACGCAGTATTTT
many | - | TRBJ1-1 | TRBV10-3 | CAISVDRNTEAFF | TGTGCCATCAGTGTGGACAGGAACACTGAAGCTTTCTTT
many | TRBD1 | TRBJ1-4 | TRBV13 | CASSLAHGTGATNEKLFF | TGTGCCAGCAGCTTAGCCCACGGGACAGGGGCAACTAATGAAAAACTGTTTTTT
few | - | TRBJ1-2 | TRBV29-1 | CSVQEGRYGYTF | TGCAGCGTTCAGGAAGGGCGCTATGGCTACACCTTC
- | - | TRBJ2-2 | TRBV4-2 | CASSQDWASTGELFF | TGTGCCAGCAGCCAAGATTGGGCTTCCACCGGGGAGCTGTTTTTT
many | TRBD1 | TRBJ1-1 | TRBV9 | CASSARGRGRTEAFF | TGTGCCAGCAGCGCCAGAGGGAGGGGGCGAACTGAAGCTTTCTTT
- | TRBD1 | TRBJ2-5 | TRBV29-1 | CSVVGTGASETQYF | TGCAGCGTTGTGGGGACAGGGGCTTCAGAGACCCAGTACTTC
few | - | TRBJ2-1 | TRBV6-2/TRBV6-3 | CASSYLPADEQFF | TGTGCCAGCAGTTACCTCCCCGCCGATGAGCAGTTCTTC
medium-sized | - | TRBJ2-1 | TRBV14 | CASSHDWGSYNEQFF | TGTGCCAGCAGCCACGATTGGGGCTCCTACAATGAGCAGTTCTTC
- | - | TRBJ2-1 | TRBV29-1 | CSVEEPGLRNEQFF | TGCAGCGTTGAAGAGCCGGGACTTCGGAATGAGCAGTTCTTC
many | - | TRBJ2-7 | TRBV5-4 | CASRTRVGNDEQYF | TGTGCCAGCAGAACAAGGGTAGGGAACGACGAGCAGTACTTC
few | TRBD2 | TRBJ2-1 | TRBV4-1 | CASSQASGGSSYNEQFF | TGCGCCAGCAGCCAAGCTAGCGGGGGGTCATCCTACAATGAGCAGTTCTTC
few | - | TRBJ1-3 | TRBV15 | CATSRGVGGSGNTIYF | TGTGCCACCAGCAGAGGGGTAGGGGGTTCTGGAAACACCATATATTTT
few | - | TRBJ2-7 | TRBV5-5 | CASSKDQSHYEQYF | TGTGCCAGCAGCAAAGACCAAAGCCACTACGAGCAGTACTTC
once | - | TRBJ1-6 | TRBV4-3 | CASSQDRGMNSPLHF | TGCGCCAGCAGCCAAGACAGGGGTATGAATTCACCCCTCCACTTT
many | TRBD1 | TRBJ2-3 | TRBV6-2/TRBV6-3 | CASGTYSSGQGVADTQYF | TGTGCCAGCGGTACTTATTCGTCAGGGCAGGGGGTCGCAGATACGCAGTATTTT
once | TRBD1 | TRBJ2-3 | TRBV20-1 | CSARPDRVNTQYF | TGCAGTGCTAGACCCGACAGGGTGAATACGCAGTATTTT
many | - | TRBJ2-1 | TRBV24-1 | CATSVGRTTYNEQFF | TGTGCCACCAGTGTGGGGCGAACGACCTACAATGAGCAGTTCTTC
- | - | TRBJ2-3 | TRBV5-1 | CASSLGADTQYF | TGCGCCAGCAGCTTGGGGGCAGATACGCAGTATTTT
many | - | TRBJ2-7 | TRBV3-1 | CASSPTGLTSYEQYF | TGTGCCAGCAGCCCAACCGGTCTGACCTCCTACGAGCAGTACTTC
medium-sized | - | TRBJ1-2 | TRBV7-9 | CASSLAGRNYGYTF | TGTGCCAGCAGCTTAGCAGGGAGAAACTATGGCTACACCTTC
many | TRBD2 | TRBJ2-5 | TRBV5-6 | CASSRILAGFQETQYF | TGTGCCAGCAGCCGAATACTAGCGGGGTTTCAAGAGACCCAGTACTTC
many | - | TRBJ1-1 | TRBV29-1 | CSVGSFGTEAFF | TGCAGCGTTGGCAGTTTCGGCACTGAAGCTTTCTTT
medium-sized | - | TRBJ2-7 | TRBV20-1 | CSAKDVQESSYEQYF | TGCAGTGCGAAGGACGTGCAGGAGAGCTCCTACGAGCAGTACTTC
medium-sized | - | TRBJ2-7 | TRBV24-1 | CATSDEADSYEQYF | TGTGCCACCAGTGATGAGGCAGACAGCTACGAGCAGTACTTC
- | - | TRBJ1-1 | TRBV6-5 | CASSRQENTEAFF | TGTGCCAGCAGCCGCCAAGAGAACACTGAAGCTTTCTTT
- | TRBD2 | TRBJ2-5 | TRBV3-1 | CASSPSGGTQETQYF | TGTGCCAGCAGCCCTAGCGGGGGTACCCAAGAGACCCAGTACTTC
medium-sized | - | TRBJ1-3 | TRBV5-1 | CASRDNLSGNTIYF | TGCGCCAGCAGGGATAATCTTTCTGGAAACACCATATATTTT
- | - | TRBJ2-3 | TRBV24-1 | CATSDRPDTQYF | TGTGCCACCAGTGATCGCCCAGATACGCAGTATTTT
- | - | TRBJ1-2 | TRBV27 | CASSSDMNLGYTF | TGTGCCAGCAGTTCCGACATGAATTTGGGCTACACCTTC
many | TRBD1 | TRBJ1-2 | TRBV27 | CASSFSGDRISTF | TGTGCCAGCAGTTTCTCTGGGGACAGGATCTCCACCTTC
many | - | TRBJ2-5 | TRBV7-9 | CASSSPPRGPPQETQYF | TGTGCCAGCAGCTCACCTCCTCGGGGGCCCCCGCAAGAGACCCAGTACTTC
few | - | TRBJ1-1 | TRBV2 | CASIREGLGTEAFF | TGTGCCAGCATCAGGGAAGGGTTAGGCACTGAAGCTTTCTTT
many | TRBD1 | TRBJ1-5 | TRBV19 | CASSIGDSLNQPQHF | TGTGCCAGTAGTATAGGGGACAGTCTCAATCAGCCCCAGCATTTT
- | - | TRBJ1-3 | TRBV14 | CASSPPGGLTYF | TGTGCCAGCAGCCCCCCCGGGGGGTTAACCTATTTT
many | - | TRBJ1-1 | TRBV9 | CASSPLYENTEAFF | TGTGCCAGCAGCCCCCTCTACGAGAACACTGAAGCTTTCTTT
- | - | TRBJ2-1 | TRBV5-1 | CASSSGTASYNEQFF | TGCGCCAGCAGTTCCGGGACGGCGTCCTACAATGAGCAGTTCTTC
few | TRBD1 | TRBJ2-2 | TRBV11-2 | CASSVGTGRTGELFF | TGTGCCAGCAGCGTAGGGACAGGGAGAACCGGGGAGCTGTTTTTT
- | - | TRBJ2-2 | TRBV2 | CASQGFRNTGELFF | TGTGCTTCCCAGGGGTTTCGGAACACCGGGGAGCTGTTTTTT
medium-sized | - | TRBJ2-1 | TRBV4-1 | CASSQVYQDNEQFF | TGCGCCAGCAGCCAAGTTTACCAGGATAATGAGCAGTTCTTC
medium-sized | - | TRBJ1-3 | TRBV13 | CASSLGRTGNTIYF | TGTGCCAGCAGCTTAGGGCGGACTGGAAACACCATATATTTT
many | TRBD1 | TRBJ1-2 | TRBV5-1 | CASSPGQGVFDGYTF | TGCGCCAGCAGCCCAGGACAGGGCGTTTTTGATGGCTACACCTTC
- | - | TRBJ1-1 | TRBV3-1 | CASSQVQLQVAFF | TGTGCCAGCAGCCAAGTGCAATTACAAGTAGCTTTCTTT
- | - | TRBJ1-2 | TRBV20-1 | CSASDSNYGYTF | TGCAGTGCTAGTGACAGCAACTATGGCTACACCTTC
- | TRBD1 | TRBJ1-1 | TRBV6-6 | CASSYAPGQGAFF | TGTGCCAGCAGTTATGCACCGGGACAGGGTGCTTTCTTT